Sequencing of this TCR beta chain was carried out in a study of CD8 T cells in ankylosing spondylitis. Broader study findings: A CD8+ phenotype characterized the disease-linked clones, which were relatively rare in peripheral blood. For ankylosing spondylitis blood, a TCR beta motif of fewer than 10 highly homologous variants appeared characteristic. Existing reports had already noted some motif variants in reactive arthritis synovial fluid and blood.

From germline, CDR1 is MGHDK and CDR2 SYGVNS. Trimming left V 1 base short and J 3 bases short, with 10 bases between. The CDR3 covers 15 residues. With molecular barcodes, quantitative 5'-RACE was used to make the TCR beta libraries. Via MiXCR, TCRdb re-called the 5' RACE reads, giving one row per CDR3 protein. This table holds roughly 400,000 distinct CDR3 sequences, about 22% found once. There are a few counts of this clonotype. The target antigen is unknown. This TCR was recovered from a male donor with ankylosing spondylitis. The specimen was blood, either unsorted or a sorted T cell fraction (not recorded which). The chain has TRBV25-1 and TRBJ2-1; possibly TRBD2 for D (5 bases). CDR3 DNA sequence: TGTGCCAGCAGTGAATTTTATGGAGGCTACAATGAGCAGTTCTTC. The encoded protein is CASSEFYGGYNEQFF.